This T cell receptor beta chain was recovered during a study of molecular identifiers for immune sequencing clone quantification. Study conclusions and caveats: Sizes of clones that are highly expanded could be underestimated (if identical TCR molecules share a barcode). Under 1% of molecules in naive cells, but over 98% of effector molecules, belonged to clones above 20 RNA copies.

For bulk TCR libraries, previously described methods and listed TCR primers were used. TCRdb processed the PCR reads anew with MiXCR; each CDR3 protein has one entry. The sample records fewer than 350,000 distinct CDR3 sequences, about a fifth being singletons. Sorted cell numbers of about 19,000 to 1,000,000, with 10%, 30% or 50% RNA, served as input for naive CD8 libraries. This clonotype was recorded at least ten times. The antigen is unknown. The V end was cut by 6 bases, the J end by 0 bases, with 9 bases between. There are 14 residues in the CDR3. The germline V gene has CDR1 DFQATT and CDR2 SNEGSKA (reference sequence).

The clonotype was recovered from a human donor in good health. Some libraries in this study had Jurkat cell RNA spiked in. The sequenced sample was naive CD8+ T cells from blood, with Jurkat cell RNA spiked in. As to subset: FACS-sorted CD8+CD4-CCR7+CD45RA+ naive T cells. This sequence joins TRBV20-1 and TRBJ2-6; D is possibly TRBD1 (6 bases). In DNA form, the CDR3 reads TGCAGTGCACCAGGGGTCTCTGGGGCCAACGTCCTGACTTTC. Protein product: CSAPGVSGANVLTF.